This T cell receptor (beta chain) was identified in a study of shared clonotypes between healthy human individuals. This CDR3 spans 16 amino acids. J gave up 2 bases and V 4 bases, and 3 bases lay outside the gene matches. Per germline, CDR1 SGHRS and CDR2 YFSETQ. Assay used: immunoSEQ multiplex PCR; TCRdb lists only in-frame clones, some missing. Found here are over a million clones, 98% of them singletons; the top ten hold 0.4% to 0.55%. The clonotype originates from a man in his thirties or forties in good health. Sequencing was performed on naive CD4+ T cells sorted from blood. Subset defined: CD45RA+ positively selected. This chain joins TRBV5-1 and TRBJ2-2; 12 nucleotides match TRBD2. CDR3 DNA sequence: TGCGCCAGCAGCCGGACTAGCGGGACAAACACCGGGGAGCTGTTTTTT. Translation gives CASSRTSGTNTGELFF.